This TCR beta chain was found in a study of graft-versus-host responses after intestinal transplantation. Overall study: Recipients across the board were started on anti-thymocyte globulin induction, then kept on tacrolimus and steroids for around three years.

Germline V lookup: CDR1 GTSNPN, CDR2 SVGIG (reference sequence). The CDR3 runs 13 residues. TCRdb keeps only in-frame clones here, not all; method: immunoSEQ multiplex PCR. The data contain about 2,000 clones, 85% of them singletons. Overall study results and limits: Marrow from the recipient contained GvH clones, some of which had appeared first in ileum or blood.

Concerning this clone: The antigen is not known.

Lymphocytes (intraepithelial and lamina propria) were released by processing the graft tissue. The rearrangement uses TRBV30 and TRBJ2-7; possibly TRBD1 for D (6 bases). Sequencing was performed on ileum tissue, taken around 59 days after intestinal transplant. This clonotype was sampled from a human patient who received an intestinal transplant, so some T cells may come from the graft donor. In nucleotides, the CDR3 is TGTGCTTGTGGACAGACTAACTCCTACGAGCAGTACTTC. This sequence encodes CACGQTNSYEQYF.